Detailed here is one T cell receptor beta chain. These data belong to a study of blood T cell repertoires in COVID-19. Study-wide context: Whether acute or convalescent, the COVID-19 samples came from the United States, Italy and Spain. From T cells, B-cell-depleted T cells, or PBMCs came the material, which was cDNA or gDNA.

The junction had 8 bases not matched to a gene; V was cut back by 3 bases and J by 6 bases. CDR3 size: 15 residues. CDR1 and CDR2 from the germline V gene are SGHNT and YYREEE (reference sequence). Per the study methods: From reference gene primer amplification, estimates of nucleated cell counts were derived. Profiled with immunoSEQ multiplex PCR; TCRdb holds only in-frame clones, not every one. That table is the source of V, J and clone size, and D and trimming were worked out from the DNA. The table has 200,000 to 250,000 clones, roughly 75% seen once. The sample taken for sequencing was peripheral blood. The rearrangement uses TRBV5-4 and TRBJ2-7, with TRBD1 identical over 11 bases. This TCR derives from a woman aged 70 to 79 with acute or convalescent COVID-19. This CDR3 is CASSWGTGGYGEQYF. CDR3 coding DNA: TGTGCCAGCAGCTGGGGGACAGGGGGGTATGGCGAGCAGTACTTC.